This TCR beta chain was identified in a study of blood T cell repertoires in COVID-19. Overall study: Sources were T cells, B-cell-depleted T cells, or PBMCs; the material itself was cDNA or gDNA.

The method was immunoSEQ multiplex PCR; TCRdb's version includes in-frame clones alone and lacks a portion of them. This table has about 110,000 clones, approximately 86% appearing once. CDR3 length: 17 amino acids. From germline, CDR1 is SGHTA and CDR2 FQGNSA. With 4 bases clipped from V and 5 bases from J, the junction kept 11 bases outside the gene matches. The chain uses TRBV7-2 and TRBJ2-5; TRBD1 matches 12 bases. This clonotype was sampled from a man aged 35 to 55 with acute or convalescent COVID-19. Material for sequencing was peripheral blood. The CDR3 spells CASSSSRDRGLWETQYF. The CDR3 nucleotides read TGTGCCAGCAGCTCATCCCGGGACAGGGGGCTTTGGGAGACCCAGTACTTC.